The 30 T cell receptor beta chains listed next were all sequenced from one sample in a study of shared clonotypes between healthy human individuals (dated by TCRdb to the early 2020s). Libraries were made using the immunoSEQ multiplex PCR assay. TCRdb retrieved this table from immuneACCESS and kept in-frame rearrangements only. Not all clones are present; in checked studies, unresolved V genes account for under half, and no reason is known for the remainder. This sample holds about 680,000 clones; about 92% were observed only once. The top ten clones comprise nearly 25% of the sample. CD8 naive samples were obtained by positive selection for CCR7 among CD45RO-negative cells, yielding a CD45RA+CCR7+ population from which TemRA cells were excluded. Input material: naive CD8+ T cells sorted from blood. What this sample's cell subset or site label stands for: CD45RA+CCR7+. The receptors shown here come from a man in his thirties or forties in good health.

The CDR3 loop is CSVEGGARELYEQYF. The CDR3 DNA reads as TGCAGCGTTGAAGGGGGTGCGCGGGAGCTCTACGAGCAGTACTTC. The chain employs TRBV29-1 and TRBJ2-7; 7 nucleotides align to TRBD2. This CDR3 is built from 15 residues. Germline-derived CDR1 and CDR2 are SQVTM and ANQGSEA. J was trimmed by 3 bases and V by 1 base; bases with no gene match: 9.

The chain employs TRBV7-2 and TRBJ2-1; TRBD1 aligns across 7 bases. V shed 5 bases, J shed 6 bases, and the junction held 10 bases outside the gene matches. Germline V lookup: CDR1 SGHTA, CDR2 FQGNSA. CDR3 length: 15 amino acids. DNA for the CDR3: TGTGCCAGCAGCGAGGACAGGCGAGGGTTCAATGAGCAGTTCTTC. It encodes CASSEDRRGFNEQFF.

This chain links TRBV2 with TRBJ1-5; D not resolved. Trimming took 3 bases from V and 2 from J, leaving 5 bases between them. The CDR3 covers 13 residues. Germline values: CDR1 SNHLY, CDR2 FYNNEI. CDR3 region: CASSELGNQPQHF. CDR3 coding DNA: TGTGCCAGCAGTGAGTTGGGCAATCAGCCCCAGCATTTT. The complete variable domain, with remaining parts taken from reference TRBV2 and TRBJ1-5, reads EPEVTQTPSHQVTQMGQEVILRCVPISNHLYFYWYRQILGQKVEFLVSFYNNEISEKSEIFDDQFSVERPDGSNFTLKIRSTKLEDSAMYFCASSELGNQPQHFGDGTRLSIL.

This sequence joins TRBV27 and TRBJ1-1; possibly TRBD1 for D (6 bases). Trimming stripped 5 bases from V and 3 bases from J, with 16 bases between. This CDR3 contains 15 residues. Germline CDR1 MNHEY, CDR2 SMNVEV (reference sequence). The CDR3 here is CASSPDVGQYTEAFF. The CDR3 DNA reads TGTGCCAGCAGTCCCGACGTCGGACAGTACACTGAAGCTTTCTTT.

The gene calls are TRBV29-1 and TRBJ2-3; the D gene could be TRBD1 or TRBD2 (5 bases each). Germline assignment: CDR1 SQVTM and CDR2 ANQGSEA. Between the trimmed V and J ends, which lost 2 bases and 1 base, there was a span of 10 bases. This CDR3 is 14 amino acids long. As DNA, the CDR3 is TGCAGCGTTGAACAGGGAGCGGGCACAGATACGCAGTATTTT. This codes for CSVEQGAGTDTQYF.

This sequence joins TRBV5-1 and TRBJ2-3, with unresolved D. The germline V and J ends were trimmed by 5 bases and 4 bases, with 11 bases remaining between them. Germline V gene sequence: CDR1 SGHRS, CDR2 YFSETQ. This CDR3 region has 13 residues. CDR3 residues: CASRTGYADTQYF. The CDR3 DNA sequence: TGCGCCAGCAGGACTGGGTACGCAGATACGCAGTATTTT.

This CDR3 is CARAFGKLGNYGYTF. In nucleotides, the CDR3 is TGCGCCAGGGCATTCGGCAAACTAGGTAACTATGGCTACACCTTC. The chain has TRBV23-1 and TRBJ1-2; D is uncertain. TRBV23-1 counts as an open reading frame of uncertain function. The CDR3 sequence is 15 residues long. V lost 9 bases, J lost 1 base, and 18 bases lay in between.

The chain is built from TRBV2 and TRBJ1-2, with TRBD1 as a possible D gene (6 bases). CDR3 size: 14 residues. The V gene lost 4 bases and the J gene lost 5 bases, with 14 bases spanning the gap. In germline, CDR1 is SNHLY, CDR2 FYNNEI. CDR3 coding DNA: TGTGCCAGCAGTGCGGTAGGGGGAGTTTATGGCTACACCTTC. The encoded protein is CASSAVGGVYGYTF. Together with reference TRBV2 and TRBJ1-2, the CDR3 gives the full variable domain: EPEVTQTPSHQVTQMGQEVILRCVPISNHLYFYWYRQILGQKVEFLVSFYNNEISEKSEIFDDQFSVERPDGSNFTLKIRSTKLEDSAMYFCASSAVGGVYGYTFGSGTRLTVV.

The rearrangement joins TRBV6-1 to TRBJ2-7; D unclear. CDR3 length equals 14 residues. Trimming took off 1 base at V and 0 bases at J, with 7 bases between the two ends. Germline V gene data show CDR1 as MNHNS and CDR2 as SASEGT. CDR3 nucleotide sequence: TGTGCCAGCAGTGAAGTAGGCGCCTCCTACGAGCAGTACTTC. Residues: CASSEVGASYEQYF.

V usage is TRBV15 and J usage is TRBJ2-1; D is ambiguous. The CDR3 loop spans 14 amino acids. Trimming pared 0 bases from V and 10 bases from J, leaving 13 bases between. The V gene's germline CDR1 is LNHNV and CDR2 YYDKDF (reference sequence). This chain's CDR3 is CATSRERTPGEQFF. CDR3 nucleotides: TGTGCCACCAGCAGAGAGAGGACCCCTGGGGAGCAGTTCTTC. The whole variable domain, filled in from reference TRBV15 and TRBJ2-1, reads DAMVIQNPRYQVTQFGKPVTLSCSQTLNHNVMYWYQQKSSQAPKLLFHYYDKDFNNEADTPDNFQSRRPNTSFCFLDIRSPGLGDTAMYLCATSRERTPGEQFFGPGTRLTVL.

The V gene is TRBV10-2, the J gene TRBJ2-6; D perhaps matches TRBD2 (5 bases). From germline, CDR1 is WSHSY and CDR2 SAAADI. Trimming took off 6 bases at V and 1 base at J, with 10 bases between the two ends. This CDR3 has 15 amino acids. This CDR3 reads CASSPGLSGANVLTF. The CDR3 DNA is TGCGCCAGCAGCCCCGGACTTTCTGGGGCCAACGTCCTGACTTTC.

The rearrangement links TRBV28 to TRBJ2-5; possibly TRBD2 for D (6 bases). The CDR3 totals 18 residues. Between the trimmed V and J ends, which lost 3 bases and 2 bases, there was a span of 22 bases. Germline CDR1 is MDHEN and CDR2 is SYDVKM. The CDR3 DNA is TGTGCCAGCAGTTTTAGGGCCTCTAGCGACGTCGGTCAAGAGACCCAGTACTTC. It specifies CASSFRASSDVGQETQYF.

This clone was counted once. The CDR3 is CAISLGTSGSNEQFF. The CDR3 DNA reads TGTGCCATCAGCCTCGGGACTAGCGGGAGTAATGAGCAGTTCTTC. This chain links TRBV10-3 with TRBJ2-1, with 14 bases that match TRBD2. V gave up 6 bases and J gave up 7 bases; unmatched junction bases: 5. Germline-derived CDR1 and CDR2 are ENHRY and SYGVKD. This CDR3 contains 15 residues.

CDR3 sequence: CASSQLDNSYEQYF. As DNA, the CDR3 is TGCGCCAGCAGCCAATTGGACAACTCCTACGAGCAGTACTTC. This rearrangement joins TRBV4-1 to TRBJ2-7; possible D gene TRBD1, 5 bases. This CDR3 contains 14 residues. V was cut by 2 bases and J by 0 bases, with 8 bases left in between. Germline lookup yields CDR1 MGHRA and CDR2 YSYEKL.

V gene TRBV10-2 combines with J gene TRBJ2-7; 8 positions agree with TRBD1. The germline V gene encodes CDR1 WSHSY and CDR2 SAAADI. The CDR3 runs to 15 residues. The trim removed 4 bases at V and 0 bases at J, leaving 5 bases unmatched. CDR3 sequence: CASSVSGTGSYEQYF. CDR3 DNA: TGCGCCAGCAGTGTCTCCGGGACAGGCTCCTACGAGCAGTACTTC.

The chain carries TRBV28 and TRBJ1-5, with D unclear. Trimming shortened V by 3 bases and J by 1 base, and 10 bases separated the two germline ends. The CDR3 covers 15 residues. Germline lookup yields CDR1 MDHEN and CDR2 SYDVKM. The CDR3 loop reads CASSFSGKSNQPQHF. CDR3 nucleotide sequence: TGTGCCAGCAGTTTTTCCGGAAAAAGCAATCAGCCCCAGCATTTT.

V and J are TRBV9 and TRBJ1-5; tentative D call: TRBD1 (5 bases). V lost 2 bases to trimming and J lost 6 bases, with 9 bases between them. Germline V gives CDR1 SGDLS, CDR2 YYNGEE. CDR3 length: 13 residues. CDR3 region: CASSVGGVQPQHF. In DNA, the CDR3 is TGTGCCAGCAGCGTGGGGGGGGTTCAGCCCCAGCATTTT.

The chain employs TRBV7-5 and TRBJ2-3; the table's D call, TRBD2, has no DNA check behind it. TRBV7-5 is annotated as a pseudogene. The CDR3 is made up of 16 amino acids. The DNA of the CDR3 is TGTGTCAGAAGCTCGCCGGGACTAGGAGACACAGATACGCAGTATTTT. It yields the protein CVRSSPGLGDTDTQYF.

This chain uses TRBV12-5 with TRBJ1-5; 9 bases are shared with TRBD1. CDR1 LGHNT and CDR2 FRNRAP come from the germline V gene. This CDR3 is built from 16 residues. After removal of 7 bases from V and 7 bases from J, the junction contained 14 bases not matched to a gene. The CDR3 sequence: CASEWTGALNGQPQHF. The CDR3 DNA reads as TGTGCTAGTGAGTGGACAGGGGCACTAAACGGGCAGCCCCAGCATTTT.

The V and J genes are TRBV18 and TRBJ2-7; weak D call: TRBD2 (5 bases). V lost 6 bases and J lost 2, with 11 bases in between. This CDR3 is 13 amino acids long. The germline V gene encodes CDR1 KGHSH and CDR2 LQKENI. The CDR3 DNA sequence: TGTGCCAGCTCCTCCGCGGGCCCCTACGAGCAGTACTTC. It encodes CASSSAGPYEQYF.

The chain combines TRBV27 with TRBJ2-1; 10 positions match TRBD2. Trimming removed 8 bases from V and 8 bases from J; junction bases left unmatched: 9. This CDR3 is built from 14 residues. CDR1 is MNHEY, CDR2 SMNVEV, per germline (reference sequence). CDR3 in amino acids: CASFRTSGDDEQFF. As DNA, the CDR3 is TGTGCCAGCTTCAGGACTAGCGGAGATGATGAGCAGTTCTTC.

CDR3 DNA sequence: TGCAGCGTTGAAGAAGGAGGGGTAGGGTACACCGGGGAGCTGTTTTTT. Translated, it gives CSVEEGGVGYTGELFF. The chain carries TRBV29-1 and TRBJ2-2, with D possibly matching TRBD2 (6 bases). CDR1 SQVTM and CDR2 ANQGSEA come from the germline V gene. The V and J ends lost 0 bases and 3 bases respectively, with 14 bases between them. CDR3 size: 16 residues.

The genes are TRBV7-2 and TRBJ2-5; 9 bases are shared with TRBD2. The CDR3 runs to 16 residues. The V gene's germline CDR1 is SGHTA and CDR2 FQGNSA. V trimming: 2 bases; J trimming: 3 bases; junction bases outside the gene matches: 7. CDR3 nucleotide sequence: TGTGCCAGCAGCTTATACGCGGGAGGGCCGGAAGAGACCCAGTACTTC. Protein: CASSLYAGGPEETQYF.

The CDR3 here is CSVVGRGQDEQYF. The CDR3 DNA sequence: TGCAGCGTTGTCGGCAGGGGGCAGGACGAGCAGTACTTC. This sequence joins TRBV29-1 and TRBJ2-7, with TRBD1 identical over 8 bases. Losses at the gene ends were 4 bases for V and 5 bases for J; bases not matched to a gene: 7. This CDR3 is 13 amino acids long. The germline V gene encodes CDR1 SQVTM and CDR2 ANQGSEA.

CDR3 loop: CASSRPVYNEQFF. Here the CDR3 DNA reads TGTGCCAGCAGTAGGCCCGTATACAATGAGCAGTTCTTC. The rearrangement uses TRBV25-1 and TRBJ2-1; D uncertain. Trimming shortened V by 5 bases and J by 4 bases, and 9 bases separated the two germline ends. CDR3 length: 13 residues. Germline V lookup: CDR1 MGHDK, CDR2 SYGVNS.

This chain connects TRBV28 to TRBJ1-5, with D possibly being TRBD1 (6 bases). There are 16 residues in the CDR3. V was shortened by 4 bases and J by 3 bases, with 16 bases between the two germline ends. Germline CDR1 and CDR2: MDHEN and SYDVKM. CDR3 sequence: CASSYRQVGNNQPQHF. The CDR3 coding sequence is TGTGCCAGCAGTTACAGACAGGTCGGGAACAATCAGCCCCAGCATTTT.

The chain joins TRBV4-1 to TRBJ2-1; D remains unclear. In germline, CDR1 is MGHRA, CDR2 YSYEKL. The CDR3 covers 14 residues. Trimming took off 0 bases at V and 5 bases at J, with 8 bases between the two ends. The CDR3 sequence is CASSQEGGNNEQFF. In DNA form, the CDR3 reads TGCGCCAGCAGCCAAGAGGGTGGGAACAATGAGCAGTTCTTC.

The chain links TRBV5-1 to TRBJ2-7, with 11 bases that match TRBD2. V lost 0 bases and J lost 0; bases outside the gene matches: 14. Germline lookup yields CDR1 SGHRS and CDR2 YFSETQ. The CDR3 covers 20 residues. The CDR3 nucleotides read TGCGCCAGCAGCTTGGTGGGGGGACTAGCGGCCCACAATAGCTCCTACGAGCAGTACTTC. It is translated as CASSLVGGLAAHNSSYEQYF.

The rearrangement uses TRBV7-6 and TRBJ2-1, with 9 nucleotides matching TRBD1. The CDR3 contains 14 residues. Germline V gene lookup returns CDR1 SGHVS and CDR2 FNYEAQ. With V trimmed by 4 bases and J by 7 bases, 5 bases remained unmatched. The CDR3 sequence is CASSSGQGLNEQFF. For the CDR3, the DNA is TGTGCCAGCAGCTCCGGACAGGGGTTAAATGAGCAGTTCTTC.

V and J are TRBV14 and TRBJ1-4; a weak D match, TRBD1 (5 bases). There are 13 residues in the CDR3. Germline lookup yields CDR1 SGHDN and CDR2 FVKESK. Trimming removed 6 bases from V and 10 bases from J, with 15 bases in between. Here the CDR3 DNA reads TGTGCCAGCAGTTTAACCGGGACGGGAAAACTGTTTTTT. Its translation: CASSLTGTGKLFF.